Shown below are 32 T cell receptor beta chains from a single sample sequenced in a study of T cell clones after liver transplantation. The protocol was immunoSEQ multiplex PCR, while the TCRdb copy is restricted to in-frame clones and leaves out a portion. The data show roughly 62,000 clones, 70% seen once. The starting material was CD4+ T cells from blood, obtained at the approximately 16-month timepoint. These TCRs come from a human patient who received a liver transplant. Some of the T cells may derive from the graft donor.

J is TRBJ2-1 and V is TRBV6-4, with 10 bases that match TRBD1. The CDR3 has 16 residues. CDR1 MRHNA and CDR2 SNTAGT come from the germline V gene. V shed 5 bases and J 7 bases; nucleotides not matched to a gene: 11. CDR3 nucleotides: TGTGCCAGCAGTTCCGAAGCGGGACAGGGGATTAATGAGCAGTTCTTC. It is translated as CASSSEAGQGINEQFF.

The rearrangement uses TRBV30 and TRBJ1-5; tentatively, D is TRBD1 (5 bases). V lost 0 bases to trimming and J lost 4 bases, with 10 bases between them. CDR1 and CDR2 (germline): GTSNPN, SVGIG (reference sequence). The CDR3 loop spans 14 amino acids. CDR3 bases: TGTGCCTGGAGTGTCGGGCAGGGTAATCAGCCCCAGCATTTT. Translation: CAWSVGQGNQPQHF.

The chain uses TRBV7-2 and TRBJ2-1, with TRBD1 matching 10 bases. The ends lost 4 bases at V and 2 bases at J; junction bases unmatched: 11. The CDR3 runs to 18 residues. The germline CDR1 and CDR2 sequences are SGHTA and FQGNSA. CDR3 residues: CASSSGILGTGAYNEQFF. The CDR3 DNA reads as TGTGCCAGCAGCTCGGGGATCCTCGGGACAGGGGCCTACAATGAGCAGTTCTTC.

The chain couples TRBV7-9 to TRBJ1-2; D is ambiguous. Germline V gene sequence: CDR1 SEHNR, CDR2 FQNEAQ (reference sequence). This CDR3 spans 12 amino acids. The ends were cut back, 1 base at V and 7 bases at J, with 7 bases in the middle. CDR3 DNA sequence: TGTGCCAGCAGCTTAGAAGAGGGTGGCTACACCTTC. It yields the protein CASSLEEGGYTF. The full variable domain, completed using reference TRBV7-9 and TRBJ1-2, is DTGVSQNPRHKITKRGQNVTFRCDPISEHNRLYWYRQTLGQGPEFLTYFQNEAQLEKSRLLSDRFSAERPKGSFSTLEIQRTEQGDSAMYLCASSLEEGGYTFGSGTRLTVV.

This chain uses TRBV21-1 with TRBJ1-5. TRBV21-1 is reported as a pseudogene. This CDR3 is 16 amino acids long. The CDR3 is CASSKRRGGDNQPQHF. As DNA, the CDR3 is TGTGCCAGCAGCAAACGGAGGGGAGGGGACAATCAGCCCCAGCATTTT.

The chain combines TRBV18 with TRBJ1-3; no firm D call. Trimming took 3 bases from V and 3 from J, leaving 15 bases between them. Per germline, CDR1 KGHSH and CDR2 LQKENI. This CDR3 spans 16 amino acids. For the CDR3, the DNA is TGTGCCAGCTCACCCTCGGCGGCGGTTGGTGGAAACACCATATATTTT. The encoded protein is CASSPSAAVGGNTIYF.

This rearrangement joins TRBV19 to TRBJ2-1; 7 nucleotides align to TRBD2. CDR3 length: 12 amino acids. Per the germline V gene, CDR1 is LNHDA and CDR2 is SQIVND (reference sequence). The ends lost 7 bases at V and 3 bases at J; junction bases unmatched: 0. The CDR3 protein is CASTSGYNEQFF. The CDR3 bases are TGTGCCAGTACTAGCGGCTACAATGAGCAGTTCTTC. Combining the CDR3 with reference TRBV19 and TRBJ2-1 gives the whole variable domain DGGITQSPKYLFRKEGQNVTLSCEQNLNHDAMYWYRQDPGQGLRLIYYSQIVNDFQKGDIAEGYSVSREKKESFPLTVTSAQKNPTAFYLCASTSGYNEQFFGPGTRLTVL.

This clone was recorded a few times. V gene TRBV6-6 combines with J gene TRBJ1-5; D is undetermined. The germline V and J ends were trimmed by 2 bases and 3 bases, with 5 bases remaining between them. The CDR3 consists of 13 residues. Germline V lookup: CDR1 MNHNY, CDR2 SVGAGI (reference sequence). The CDR3 nucleotides read TGTGCCAGCAGTTACGACAACAATCAGCCCCAGCATTTT. This encodes CASSYDNNQPQHF.

The rearrangement links TRBV2 to TRBJ1-5; 9 bases map to TRBD1. Losses at the gene ends were 5 bases for V and 4 bases for J; bases not matched to a gene: 3. Germline assignment: CDR1 SNHLY and CDR2 FYNNEI. This CDR3 has 14 residues. CDR3 sequence reads: CASSKDRGNQPQHF. The CDR3 DNA sequence: TGTGCCAGCAGTAAAGACAGGGGGAATCAGCCCCAGCATTTT.

The V gene is TRBV11-2, the J gene TRBJ1-1; the D is unclear. The CDR3 runs to 13 residues. V was trimmed by 1 base and J by 1 base, leaving 4 bases between them. CDR1 SGHAT and CDR2 FQNNGV come from the germline V gene. The CDR3 DNA follows: TGTGCCAGCAGCTTAGTCACGAACACTGAAGCTTTCTTT. Its protein product is CASSLVTNTEAFF.

The chain joins TRBV6-5 to TRBJ2-3, with TRBD2 identical over 8 bases. The germline CDR1 and CDR2 sequences are MNHEY and SVGAGI. The length of the CDR3 is 15 residues. With V trimmed by 7 bases and J by 0 bases, 6 bases remained unmatched. Here the CDR3 DNA reads TGTGCCAGCAAAGAGGCGGGAGGTAGCACAGATACGCAGTATTTT. This translates into CASKEAGGSTDTQYF.

CDR3 DNA: TGTGCCAGCAGTTTGGGGACTAGCACAGATACGCAGTATTTT. Translating gives CASSLGTSTDTQYF. The chain is built from TRBV28 and TRBJ2-3; the D gene is possibly TRBD2 (6 bases). V lost 3 bases to trimming and J lost 0 bases, with 7 bases between them. The germline CDR1 and CDR2 sequences are MDHEN and SYDVKM. This CDR3 has 14 amino acids.

The chain is built from TRBV19 and TRBJ1-2, with D possibly TRBD1 on 5 matching bases. Trimming left V 2 bases short and J 3 bases short, with 13 bases between. Germline loops: CDR1 LNHDA, CDR2 SQIVND (reference sequence). The CDR3 has 15 residues. CDR3 sequence reads: CASSIRGSQDYGYTF. CDR3 coding DNA: TGTGCCAGTAGTATAAGGGGCTCCCAAGACTATGGCTACACCTTC.

This chain uses TRBV5-1 with TRBJ2-1; TRBD2 matches 7 bases. Germline CDR1 reads SGHRS; CDR2 reads YFSETQ. Trimming cost V 3 bases and J 0 bases; bases outside gene matches: 6. The CDR3 totals 16 residues. CDR3 sequence (DNA): TGCGCCAGCAGCTCCATAGCGGGCAGCTCCTACAATGAGCAGTTCTTC. Translated: CASSSIAGSSYNEQFF.

A note on this clone: Other DNA sequences in this specimen translate into the identical CDR3. The V call is TRBV5-1, the J call TRBJ2-7, with 11 bases matching TRBD1. The ends lost 4 bases at V and 5 bases at J; junction bases unmatched: 8. This CDR3 region has 15 residues. Germline lookup yields CDR1 SGHRS and CDR2 YFSETQ. CDR3 DNA: TGCGCCAGCAGCACGCGGACAGGGGGCTTTGACGAGCAGTACTTC. This sequence encodes CASSTRTGGFDEQYF. The full variable domain, rest sourced from reference TRBV5-1 and TRBJ2-7, is KAGVTQTPRYLIKTRGQQVTLSCSPISGHRSVSWYQQTPGQGLQFLFEYFSETQRNKGNFPGRFSGRQFSNSRSEMNVSTLELGDSALYLCASSTRTGGFDEQYFGPGTRLTVT.

The chain couples TRBV11-3 to TRBJ2-2; 7 bases align to TRBD1. CDR1 and CDR2 (germline): SGHNT, YENEEA. Trimming at V came to 5 bases and at J to 3 bases, leaving 6 bases not matched to a gene. This CDR3 has 15 residues. CDR3 in DNA: TGTGCCAGCAGCCCCAGACAGGGAGACACCGGGGAGCTGTTTTTT. It codes for CASSPRQGDTGELFF.

The V gene is TRBV2, the J gene TRBJ1-4; D gene ambiguous. CDR1 and CDR2 from the germline V gene are SNHLY and FYNNEI. CDR3 length: 13 amino acids. V shed 3 bases and J shed 4 bases, with 6 bases lying between them. The CDR3 sequence is CASSERINEKLFF. CDR3 in DNA: TGTGCCAGCAGTGAGCGCATTAATGAAAAACTGTTTTTT. Filled out from reference TRBV2 and TRBJ1-4, the complete variable domain reads EPEVTQTPSHQVTQMGQEVILRCVPISNHLYFYWYRQILGQKVEFLVSFYNNEISEKSEIFDDQFSVERPDGSNFTLKIRSTKLEDSAMYFCASSERINEKLFFGSGTQLSVL.

This clone occurred a few times. This rearrangement joins TRBV19 to TRBJ1-1; no firm D call. The V gene's germline CDR1 is LNHDA and CDR2 SQIVND (reference sequence). The CDR3 runs to 14 residues. Trimming removed 3 bases from V and 1 base from J, with 9 bases in between. CDR3 sequence (DNA): TGTGCCAGTAGTATTGGGGTAGGGAACACTGAAGCTTTCTTT. Translating gives CASSIGVGNTEAFF.

The chain combines TRBV11-3 with TRBJ2-5; 11 bases are shared with TRBD2. Germline assignment: CDR1 SGHNT and CDR2 YENEEA. Trimming removed 4 bases from V and 2 bases from J; junction bases left unmatched: 6. The CDR3 is 16 residues long. CDR3 region: CASSSTRLAGQETQYF. CDR3 bases: TGTGCCAGCAGCTCCACCCGACTAGCGGGACAAGAGACCCAGTACTTC.

The V gene is TRBV25-1, the J gene TRBJ2-7; D tentatively fits TRBD1 or TRBD2 (6 bases each). Trimming took 6 bases from V and 2 from J, leaving 26 bases between them. The CDR3 is made up of 18 amino acids. Germline CDR1 is MGHDK and CDR2 is SYGVNS. The DNA for the CDR3 is TGTGCCAGCAGCGCTGGGGGGCCTAGACAAACGAGAACCTACGAGCAGTACTTC. It specifies CASSAGGPRQTRTYEQYF.

The V gene is TRBV5-1, the J gene TRBJ1-2; 7 bases are a match to TRBD1. The CDR3 consists of 13 residues. After removal of 5 bases from V and 6 bases from J, the junction contained 7 bases not matched to a gene. Germline V gene lookup returns CDR1 SGHRS and CDR2 YFSETQ. The CDR3 DNA is TGCGCCAGCAGACACACAGGGGAAAATGGCTACACCTTC. It translates to CASRHTGENGYTF.

J is TRBJ2-2 and V is TRBV10-3; TRBD1 agrees at 7 bases. Per germline, CDR1 ENHRY and CDR2 SYGVKD. The junction had 12 bases not matched to a gene; V was cut back by 8 bases and J by 6 bases. This CDR3 is built from 15 residues. The DNA of the CDR3 is TGTGCCATCTCTAGAGACAGGGATGGTCCCGGGGAGCTGTTTTTT. It yields the protein CAISRDRDGPGELFF.

The V gene is TRBV19, the J gene TRBJ2-6; perhaps TRBD2 as D (5 bases). CDR3 length: 18 residues. Germline V gene lookup returns CDR1 LNHDA and CDR2 SQIVND (reference sequence). V gave up 7 bases and J gave up 1 base, with 20 bases separating them. The CDR3 region has the DNA TGTGCCAGTACCCGCCCCGGGCTAGCCAATTCTGGGGCCAACGTCCTGACTTTC. Encoded protein: CASTRPGLANSGANVLTF.

V is TRBV30 and J is TRBJ1-5; D is possibly TRBD1 (6 bases). The CDR3 is 12 residues long. Germline CDR1 and CDR2: GTSNPN and SVGIG (reference sequence). V was shortened by 0 bases and J by 6 bases, with 6 bases between the two germline ends. CDR3 in DNA: TGTGCCTGGAGTGTAGGGGGTCAGCCCCAGCATTTT. Amino acids: CAWSVGGQPQHF.

This clone occurred a few times. The chain is built from TRBV7-2 and TRBJ2-1, with TRBD2 as a possible D gene (6 bases). The CDR3 has 13 amino acids. Germline V lookup: CDR1 SGHTA, CDR2 FQGNSA. V lost 8 bases and J lost 5, with 13 bases in between. The CDR3, as DNA: TGTGCCAGCCGGGGACTTAGAAACAATGAGCAGTTCTTC. It translates to CASRGLRNNEQFF. Looking up the rest from reference TRBV7-2 and TRBJ2-1 gives the full variable domain: GAGVSQSPSNKVTEKGKDVELRCDPISGHTALYWYRQSLGQGLEFLIYFQGNSAPDKSGLPSDRFSAERTGGSVSTLTIQRTQQEDSAVYLCASRGLRNNEQFFGPGTRLTVL.

The V call is TRBV18, the J call TRBJ2-1; TRBD1 agrees at 11 bases. With 3 bases clipped from V and 6 bases from J, the junction kept 10 bases outside the gene matches. The CDR3 runs to 17 residues. Germline CDR1 is KGHSH and CDR2 is LQKENI. DNA for the CDR3: TGTGCCAGCTCACCCCCCTCCTCCGGGACAGGGGGCAATGAGCAGTTCTTC. Translating it yields CASSPPSSGTGGNEQFF.

The count of this clone is one. The chain links TRBV19 to TRBJ2-2, with D possibly matching TRBD1 (5 bases). The CDR3 runs 13 residues. The germline CDR1 and CDR2 sequences are LNHDA and SQIVND (reference sequence). V lost 5 bases and J 6 bases, leaving 10 bases between the germline ends. The CDR3, as DNA: TGTGCCAGTAGTGTGACAGTTTCCGGGGAGCTGTTTTTT. This sequence encodes CASSVTVSGELFF.

Ten or more counts support this clone. This rearrangement joins TRBV18 to TRBJ1-3; unclear D gene. CDR3 length equals 15 residues. The V end lost 3 bases, the J end lost 0 bases, and 9 bases lay between the germline ends. Germline V gives CDR1 KGHSH, CDR2 LQKENI. DNA of the CDR3: TGTGCCAGCTCACCTAGTCCCACCTCTGGAAACACCATATATTTT. Residues: CASSPSPTSGNTIYF.

In this sample, this clone turned up many times. The rearrangement joins TRBV2 to TRBJ1-2; 8 bases are a match to TRBD1. The V gene's germline CDR1 is SNHLY and CDR2 FYNNEI. CDR3 length equals 15 residues. V lost 11 bases and J lost 8; bases outside the gene matches: 19. The CDR3 nucleotides read TGTGCCTCCAATTCAGGTGGCCAGGGGGCGAAAGGCTACACCTTC. Its protein is CASNSGGQGAKGYTF.

CDR3 amino acids: CASSPGGRGAFF. CDR3 bases: TGTGCCAGCAGCCCGGGGGGCAGGGGGGCTTTCTTT. The chain has TRBV7-8 and TRBJ1-1, with 7 positions matching TRBD1. This CDR3 has 12 residues. In germline, CDR1 is SGHVS, CDR2 FQNEAQ. With 5 bases clipped from V and 11 bases from J, the junction kept 8 bases outside the gene matches. The whole variable domain, remainder taken from reference TRBV7-8 and TRBJ1-1, is GAGVSQSPRYKVAKRGQDVALRCDPISGHVSLFWYQQALGQGPEFLTYFQNEAQLDKSGLPSDRFFAERPEGSVSTLKIQRTQQEDSAVYLCASSPGGRGAFFGQGTRLTVV.

This sequence joins TRBV6-1 and TRBJ2-7; a possible D gene is TRBD1 (5 bases). Trimming took off 4 bases at V and 4 bases at J, with 14 bases between the two ends. This CDR3 region has 14 residues. From germline, CDR1 is MNHNS and CDR2 SASEGT. The CDR3 region is CASSGGSSFYEQYV. CDR3 coding DNA: TGTGCCAGCAGTGGGGGCTCGAGCTTTTACGAGCAGTACGTC.

The chain joins TRBV6-5 to TRBJ1-3; 10 bases line up with TRBD1. CDR3 length: 16 amino acids. V lost 4 bases to trimming and J lost 3 bases; unmatched junction nucleotides: 6. Germline V gene sequence: CDR1 MNHEY, CDR2 SVGAGI. Here the CDR3 DNA reads TGTGCCAGCAGTTCCCTGACAGGGGGCTTTGGAAACACCATATATTTT. Protein: CASSSLTGGFGNTIYF.